The 31 T cell receptor beta chains in this list originate from one sample, sequenced in a study of spatial heterogeneity in lung cancer. One entry per CDR3 protein, called by TCRdb with MiXCR from the 5' RACE reads. Seen here are about 23,000 distinct CDR3 sequences, about 5.1% observed once, and the top ten hold 5.2%. Time point specified: sample taken at primary tumor resection. Unsorted tumor, nontumor lung tissue or cryopreserved PBMC supplied the whole RNA. Sequenced material: PBMCs, taken at surgery. The receptors derive from a male donor with early-stage non-small cell lung cancer.

In its sample, this clonotype was seen many times. This sequence joins TRBV7-8 and TRBJ2-3; tentative D call: TRBD2 (5 bases). Germline loops: CDR1 SGHVS, CDR2 FQNEAQ. V shed 1 base and J shed 2 bases, with 10 bases lying between them. CDR3 length equals 15 residues. The CDR3 DNA sequence: TGTGCCAGCAGCTTAGGGCTAGCTGACACAGATACGCAGTATTTT. The encoded protein is CASSLGLADTDTQYF. Full variable domain (missing parts from reference TRBV7-8 and TRBJ2-3): GAGVSQSPRYKVAKRGQDVALRCDPISGHVSLFWYQQALGQGPEFLTYFQNEAQLDKSGLPSDRFFAERPEGSVSTLKIQRTQQEDSAVYLCASSLGLADTDTQYFGPGTRLTVL.

This clonotype has a count of ten or more. The chain carries TRBV9 and TRBJ2-1; D not certain. The CDR3 is 14 residues long. Germline CDR1 SGDLS, CDR2 YYNGEE. Trimming shortened V by 4 bases and J by 10 bases, and 18 bases separated the two germline ends. This CDR3 reads CASSLSDAVLEQFF. CDR3 nucleotides: TGTGCCAGCAGCCTGTCGGACGCGGTCCTGGAGCAGTTCTTC.

This chain connects TRBV19 to TRBJ2-5, with 9 bases identical to TRBD1. The CDR3 has 14 amino acids. Germline V lookup: CDR1 LNHDA, CDR2 SQIVND (reference sequence). The V segment lost 9 bases and the J segment 3 bases; nucleotides outside the gene matches: 8. The CDR3 is CARWGGQGEETQYF. The CDR3 region has the DNA TGTGCCAGGTGGGGGGGACAGGGAGAAGAGACCCAGTACTTC.

This clonotype is judged medium-sized. This rearrangement joins TRBV11-2 to TRBJ2-1; 7 bases align to TRBD2. The CDR3 contains 16 residues. Losses at the gene ends were 5 bases for V and 8 bases for J; bases not matched to a gene: 15. Germline V gene data show CDR1 as SGHAT and CDR2 as FQNNGV. The CDR3 DNA reads as TGTGCCAGCAGCACCCTAGGGCCTCAGGGAGGGTATGAGCAGTTCTTC. Translated: CASSTLGPQGGYEQFF.

This clonotype showed up many times. The gene calls are TRBV11-2 and TRBJ2-1; 8 nucleotides line up with TRBD2. Germline V lookup: CDR1 SGHAT, CDR2 FQNNGV. CDR3 length: 15 amino acids. Trimming removed 3 bases from V and 7 bases from J; junction bases left unmatched: 8. CDR3 sequence: CASSLGSGGPNEQFF. CDR3 DNA: TGTGCCAGCAGCTTGGGGAGCGGGGGTCCTAATGAGCAGTTCTTC. Full variable domain (remainder filled in from reference TRBV11-2 and TRBJ2-1): EAGVAQSPRYKIIEKRQSVAFWCNPISGHATLYWYQQILGQGPKLLIQFQNNGVVDDSQLPKDRFSAERLKGVDSTLKIQPAKLEDSAVYLCASSLGSGGPNEQFFGPGTRLTVL.

This clonotype ranks as medium-sized. This chain links TRBV4-1 with TRBJ2-4, with D uncertain. V was trimmed by 0 bases and J by 11 bases, leaving 11 bases between them. The CDR3 contains 13 residues. CDR1 is MGHRA, CDR2 YSYEKL, per germline. The CDR3 here is CASSQDVGIVQYF. CDR3 sequence (DNA): TGCGCCAGCAGCCAAGATGTAGGGATCGTTCAGTACTTC.

This clonotype was counted at least ten times. The V and J genes are TRBV19 and TRBJ2-3; D is unresolved. CDR3 length equals 14 residues. In germline, CDR1 is LNHDA, CDR2 SQIVND (reference sequence). The V and J ends lost 3 bases and 5 bases respectively, with 12 bases between them. The DNA for the CDR3 is TGTGCCAGTAGTATGTACGGGTGGGGAGATACGCAGTATTTT. Its translation is CASSMYGWGDTQYF. Combining the CDR3 with reference TRBV19 and TRBJ2-3 gives the whole variable domain DGGITQSPKYLFRKEGQNVTLSCEQNLNHDAMYWYRQDPGQGLRLIYYSQIVNDFQKGDIAEGYSVSREKKESFPLTVTSAQKNPTAFYLCASSMYGWGDTQYFGPGTRLTVL.

This clonotype has ten or more counts. The J gene is TRBJ2-3, the V gene TRBV18, with TRBD2 identical over 8 bases. J was trimmed by 1 base and V by 3 bases; bases with no gene match: 0. This CDR3 is 14 amino acids long. CDR1 and CDR2 (germline): KGHSH, LQKENI. This CDR3 reads CASSPTSGTDTQYF. In DNA, the CDR3 is TGTGCCAGCTCACCGACTAGCGGCACAGATACGCAGTATTTT.

This clonotype was seen many times. V and J are TRBV20-1 and TRBJ1-1; D not certain. The CDR3 loop spans 14 amino acids. V dropped 5 bases and J dropped 5 bases, with 18 bases sitting between them. Germline CDR1 reads DFQATT; CDR2 reads SNEGSKA (reference sequence). CDR3 in amino acids: CSAPQWGLGTEAFF. The CDR3 coding sequence is TGCAGTGCTCCGCAATGGGGTCTGGGGACTGAAGCTTTCTTT.

About this clonotype itself: This sequence may be a read error, since a much larger clone differs from it by one base. The rearrangement links TRBV11-2 to TRBJ1-1, with a weak D call TRBD1 (6 bases). V shed 1 base and J shed 1 base, with 22 bases lying between them. This CDR3 has 19 residues. Germline V lookup: CDR1 SGHAT, CDR2 FQNNGV. For the CDR3, the DNA is TGTGCCAGCAGCTTAGGGAAGCGGGACAAATATGACAGGAACACTGAAGCTTTCTTT. Residues: CASSLGKRDKYDRNTEAFF.

Concerning this clonotype itself: A much more abundant neighbour one base away suggests this may be a read error. The gene calls are TRBV6-2 or TRBV6-3 and TRBJ2-7; D perhaps matches TRBD2 (5 bases). CDR3 length: 12 amino acids. Germline CDR1 reads MNHEY; CDR2 reads SVGEGT. The chain's CDR3 is CASGGHTYAQYF. The DNA for the CDR3 is TGTGCCAGCGGCGGGCATACCTACGCGCAGTACTTC.

This clonotype was picked up many times. The V call is TRBV12-3 or TRBV12-4, the J call TRBJ1-1; a possible D gene is TRBD1 (5 bases). V gave up 4 bases and J gave up 0 bases, with 24 bases separating them. The CDR3 loop spans 19 amino acids. The CDR3 nucleotides read TGTGCCAGCAGTTGGCTATTGGCCAGGGCAGGCCGGATGAACACTGAAGCTTTCTTT. Protein sequence: CASSWLLARAGRMNTEAFF.

This clonotype ranks as medium-sized. The chain uses TRBV7-2 and TRBJ2-5; D possibly corresponds to TRBD2 (6 bases). CDR3 length: 14 residues. Trimming left V 1 base short and J 5 bases short, with 11 bases between. The germline V gene has CDR1 SGHTA and CDR2 FQGNSA. CDR3 in DNA: TGTGCCAGCAGCTTAGGGGGGGACGGGGAGACCCAGTACTTC. As protein: CASSLGGDGETQYF.

CDR3 DNA: TGCGCCAGCAGCCAAGATCACCGGGACAGGGGGCGGAGCACCGGGGAGCTGTTTTTT. Translation gives CASSQDHRDRGRSTGELFF. This rearrangement joins TRBV4-1 to TRBJ2-2; 12 bases match TRBD1. The CDR3 contains 19 residues. J lost 4 bases, V lost 0 bases, and 9 bases had no gene match. Germline CDR1 MGHRA, CDR2 YSYEKL.

A few counts support this clonotype. The chain joins TRBV2 to TRBJ2-7; the D gene could be TRBD1 or TRBD2 (5 bases each). The CDR3 covers 15 residues. Trimming shortened V by 4 bases and J by 7 bases, and 20 bases separated the two germline ends. Germline assignment: CDR1 SNHLY and CDR2 FYNNEI. CDR3 coding DNA: TGTGCCAGCAGTGGCCCCGGGACCGCCGAAGATGAGCAGTACTTC. Translation gives CASSGPGTAEDEQYF.

The J gene is TRBJ1-1, the V gene TRBV9; D might be TRBD1 (6 bases). The CDR3 totals 14 residues. From germline, CDR1 is SGDLS and CDR2 YYNGEE. Trimming pared 3 bases from V and 2 bases from J, leaving 11 bases between. CDR3 protein: CASSAGQLNTEAFF. CDR3 coding DNA: TGTGCCAGCAGCGCGGGACAACTAAACACTGAAGCTTTCTTT.

This clonotype has a count of ten or more. V is TRBV5-1 and J is TRBJ2-7; the match to TRBD1 covers 10 bases. The ends lost 4 bases at V and 8 bases at J; junction bases unmatched: 6. The CDR3 sequence is 13 residues long. CDR1 is SGHRS and CDR2 is YFSETQ in the germline V gene. CDR3 region: CASSPWTGGQQYF. The CDR3 nucleotides are TGCGCCAGCAGCCCTTGGACAGGGGGACAGCAGTACTTC.

This clonotype has at least ten counts. The rearrangement links TRBV28 to TRBJ2-1; TRBD2 matches at 15 bases. Germline V gives CDR1 MDHEN, CDR2 SYDVKM. V trimming: 5 bases; J trimming: 10 bases; junction bases outside the gene matches: 9. The CDR3 sequence is 16 residues long. The CDR3 nucleotides read TGTGCCAGCAGTACCCCGGGACTAGCGGGGGGTAGAGAGCAGTTCTTC. The encoded protein is CASSTPGLAGGREQFF.

This clonotype was seen ten or more times. The chain recombines TRBV11-2 with TRBJ2-7, with D tentatively TRBD2 (6 bases). The CDR3 is 15 residues long. The V end lost 6 bases, the J end lost 5 bases, and 20 bases lay between the germline ends. Germline V gene lookup returns CDR1 SGHAT and CDR2 FQNNGV. The CDR3 loop reads CASRLTSKHNHEQYF. The CDR3 DNA reads as TGTGCCAGCAGGCTCACTAGCAAGCACAACCACGAGCAGTACTTC.

At least ten counts were recorded for this clonotype. The rearrangement joins TRBV7-2 to TRBJ1-4, with 7 positions matching TRBD1. Germline assignment: CDR1 SGHTA and CDR2 FQGNSA. The CDR3 has 15 amino acids. V shed 5 bases, J shed 5 bases, and the junction held 8 bases outside the gene matches. The chain's CDR3 is CASSLYRGRNEKLFF. The CDR3 DNA follows: TGTGCCAGCAGCCTATACAGGGGTCGGAATGAAAAACTGTTTTTT.

This chain uses TRBV7-3 with TRBJ2-5; D possibly corresponds to TRBD1 (5 bases). V dropped 2 bases and J dropped 2 bases, with 18 bases sitting between them. The CDR3 loop spans 17 amino acids. Germline V lookup: CDR1 SGHTA, CDR2 FQGTGA. In DNA, the CDR3 is TGTGCCAGCAGCTTAGGCAGGGATGCTTTGGAACAAGAGACCCAGTACTTC. The encoded protein is CASSLGRDALEQETQYF. The full variable domain, with the rest looked up from reference TRBV7-3 and TRBJ2-5, is GAGVSQTPSNKVTEKGKYVELRCDPISGHTALYWYRQSLGQGPEFLIYFQGTGAADDSGLPNDRFFAVRPEGSVSTLKIQRTERGDSAVYLCASSLGRDALEQETQYFGPGTRLLVL.

This clonotype was seen ten or more times. This chain connects TRBV12-5 to TRBJ2-7; TRBD2 might be the D (5 bases). In germline, CDR1 is LGHNT, CDR2 FRNRAP. Trimming removed 7 bases at V and 2 bases at J, with 12 bases between. This CDR3 region has 13 residues. CDR3 DNA sequence: TGTGCTAGTGCCCCGGGAACCACCTACGAGCAGTACTTC. It translates to CASAPGTTYEQYF.

The table lists this clonotype with many counts. The chain joins TRBV6-6 to TRBJ2-6, with 15 bases fitting TRBD2. This CDR3 comprises 20 residues. Trimming took 3 bases from V and 1 from J; bases not matched to a gene: 7. Germline lookup yields CDR1 MNHNY and CDR2 SVGAGI (reference sequence). In DNA, the CDR3 is TGTGCCAGCAGTTATTGGACTAGCGGGGGGGCCTTGTCTGGGGCCAACGTCCTGACTTTC. Its translation: CASSYWTSGGALSGANVLTF.

This clonotype is deemed medium-sized. The chain joins TRBV5-4 to TRBJ1-5; tentatively, D is TRBD1 (5 bases). The CDR3 is 12 residues long. Per germline, CDR1 SGHNT and CDR2 YYREEE (reference sequence). V shed 4 bases and J shed 7 bases, with 9 bases lying between them. The CDR3 region is CASSPRGQPQHF. The CDR3 DNA is TGTGCCAGCAGCCCCCGGGGGCAGCCCCAGCATTTT.

The table lists this clonotype with many counts. The CDR3 DNA is TGCAGCGTTGAAAACAGGGAAGGGAACACCGGGGAGCTGTTTTTT. Translating gives CSVENREGNTGELFF. The genes are TRBV29-1 and TRBJ2-2, with D perhaps TRBD1 (6 bases). The CDR3 extends over 15 amino acids. V was shortened by 2 bases and J by 1 base, with 11 bases between the two germline ends. The V gene's germline CDR1 is SQVTM and CDR2 ANQGSEA.

This clonotype was counted many times. The CDR3 nucleotides are TGTGCCAGCAGCGTAGGTTCGGGACTAGCGGGTTCTAGCACAGATACGCAGTATTTT. It specifies CASSVGSGLAGSSTDTQYF. The chain has TRBV9 and TRBJ2-3; TRBD2 matches 12 bases. CDR3 length equals 19 residues. Unmatched junction bases numbered 8, after V lost 0 bases and J lost 0 bases. The germline gives CDR1 SGDLS, CDR2 YYNGEE.

This clonotype was counted ten times or more. The chain links TRBV9 to TRBJ2-1; 11 bases line up with TRBD2. The V gene's germline CDR1 is SGDLS and CDR2 YYNGEE. CDR3 length: 15 amino acids. V dropped 2 bases and J dropped 4; count of bases not matched to a gene: 2. The CDR3 DNA sequence: TGTGCCAGCAGCGTGACTAGCGGGGAGTACAATGAGCAGTTCTTC. Amino acids: CASSVTSGEYNEQFF.

This clonotype was observed at least ten times. The J gene is TRBJ1-6, the V gene TRBV19, with D unresolved. The V gene's germline CDR1 is LNHDA and CDR2 SQIVND (reference sequence). V shed 3 bases and J shed 8 bases, with 8 bases lying between them. This CDR3 is built from 13 residues. The CDR3 bases are TGTGCCAGTAGTATTCAACCCCATTCACCCCTCCACTTT. Residues: CASSIQPHSPLHF. The variable domain in full, with the rest retrieved from reference TRBV19 and TRBJ1-6, is DGGITQSPKYLFRKEGQNVTLSCEQNLNHDAMYWYRQDPGQGLRLIYYSQIVNDFQKGDIAEGYSVSREKKESFPLTVTSAQKNPTAFYLCASSIQPHSPLHFGNGTRLTVT.

This clonotype was counted at least ten times. The V gene is TRBV5-1, the J gene TRBJ1-4; D is ambiguous. This CDR3 region has 13 residues. Germline assignment: CDR1 SGHRS and CDR2 YFSETQ. With 5 bases removed from V and 4 bases from J, the gap between germline ends came to 9 bases. CDR3 sequence (DNA): TGCGCCAGCAGAATCGACGGTAATGAAAAACTGTTTTTT. Translated, it gives CASRIDGNEKLFF.

This clonotype was observed a handful of times. The chain links TRBV20-1 to TRBJ2-7; the D is unclear. CDR1 is DFQATT, CDR2 SNEGSKA, per germline (reference sequence). This CDR3 is 12 amino acids long. V lost 5 bases and J 3 bases, leaving 11 bases between the germline ends. CDR3 coding DNA: TGCAGTGCTCGATTTGTGGGCTACGAGCAGTACTTC. This translates into CSARFVGYEQYF.

The sample holds many counts of this clonotype. The chain joins TRBV6-1 to TRBJ2-2; 7 bases line up with TRBD2. From germline, CDR1 is MNHNS and CDR2 SASEGT. This CDR3 has 16 amino acids. The V and J ends lost 3 bases and 0 bases, in that order; junction bases with no gene match: 4. The CDR3 nucleotides read TGTGCCAGCAGTGATACAGGACTAGCGAACACCGGGGAGCTGTTTTTT. Translating gives CASSDTGLANTGELFF.